One sample yielded the 13 T cell receptor beta chains listed below, sequenced in a study of CD8 T cells in Susac syndrome (dated by TCRdb to about 2019). The receptor library was made with the immunoSEQ multiplex PCR assay. RNA was extracted with the RNeasy kit and about 0.45 to 1 ug was reverse transcribed using random hexamers. TCRdb handled the public reads itself, with Q25 trimming in fastp and clone calling in MiXCR, and kept productive beta chains. Rows are combined by CDR3 protein, so each entry shows the most common genes and DNA. This sample holds about 150,000 distinct CDR3 sequences; approximately 94% were observed only once. The leading ten clones occupy about 0.19% of the sample. What was sequenced was CD8+ T cells from PBMCs. These receptors originate from a human donor with multiple sclerosis.

V and J are TRBV25-1 and TRBJ1-2; TRBD1 matches at 7 bases. This CDR3 spans 13 amino acids. Looked up from germline, CDR1 is MGHDK and CDR2 is SYGVNS. V shed 10 bases and J 6 bases; nucleotides not matched to a gene: 11. CDR3 in amino acids: CATTDRVGNGYTF. As DNA, the CDR3 is TGTGCCACCACAGACAGGGTAGGGAATGGCTACACCTTC.

V usage is TRBV29-1 and J usage is TRBJ2-5, with D possibly being TRBD1 (5 bases). The germline V gene has CDR1 SQVTM and CDR2 ANQGSEA. The V and J ends lost 3 bases and 6 bases respectively, with 17 bases between them. This CDR3 contains 14 residues. DNA for the CDR3: TGCAGCGTTGAGGAAGACGACTGGGGCCAGACCCAGTACTTC. This translates into CSVEEDDWGQTQYF.

V and J are TRBV30 and TRBJ2-1, with D possibly matching TRBD1 (6 bases). Germline-derived CDR1 and CDR2 are GTSNPN and SVGIG (reference sequence). The CDR3 runs 15 residues. The V end lost 3 bases, the J end lost 9 bases, and 21 bases lay between the germline ends. CDR3 protein: CAWSPGEGDPGEQFF. CDR3 bases: TGTGCCTGGAGCCCAGGAGAGGGGGACCCGGGTGAGCAGTTCTTC.

The rearrangement links TRBV15 to TRBJ1-1; D is possibly TRBD1 (5 bases). This CDR3 has 12 amino acids. The V end was cut by 7 bases, the J end by 7 bases, with 13 bases between. Germline values: CDR1 LNHNV, CDR2 YYDKDF (reference sequence). Here the CDR3 DNA reads TGTGCCACCATTAACAGGAGACTTGAAGCTTTCTTT. Its protein product is CATINRRLEAFF.

This clonotype turned up a few times. The J gene is TRBJ1-2, the V gene TRBV13; D is unresolved. In germline, CDR1 is PRHDT, CDR2 FYEKMQ (reference sequence). Deletions cut 8 bases from V and 2 bases from J, with 9 bases between. The CDR3 totals 12 residues. CDR3 sequence (DNA): TGTGCCAGCCGGACCGGGAACTATGGCTACACCTTC. Protein product: CASRTGNYGYTF.

This clonotype was seen only a few times. DNA for the CDR3: TGTGCCAGCAGTACAGGGGTTTTCTATGGCTACACCTTC. Its translation is CASSTGVFYGYTF. V gene TRBV12-3 or TRBV12-4 combines with J gene TRBJ1-2; 7 positions match TRBD1. With V trimmed by 5 bases and J by 4 bases, 4 bases remained unmatched. This CDR3 has 13 residues.

The chain is built from TRBV9 and TRBJ2-1, with TRBD1 matching over 12 bases. CDR1 and CDR2 from the germline V gene are SGDLS and YYNGEE. CDR3 length: 15 residues. J was trimmed by 8 bases and V by 2 bases; bases with no gene match: 5. Here the CDR3 reads CASSVGQGAWDEQFF. CDR3 DNA sequence: TGTGCCAGCAGCGTGGGACAGGGGGCTTGGGATGAGCAGTTCTTC.

V is TRBV3-1 and J is TRBJ2-7; 10 bases fit TRBD2. Trimming cost V 0 bases and J 3 bases; bases outside gene matches: 17. CDR3 length: 20 amino acids. Per the germline V gene, CDR1 is LGHDT and CDR2 is YNNKEL (reference sequence). In DNA, the CDR3 is TGTGCCAGCAGCCAAGATGGAACCCGGCTAGCGGGGGATCGGGGCTACGAGCAGTACTTC. This encodes CASSQDGTRLAGDRGYEQYF.

The chain carries TRBV27 and TRBJ1-5, with D maybe TRBD1 (6 bases). With 3 bases removed from V and 5 bases from J, the gap between germline ends came to 14 bases. Germline V CDR1 and CDR2: MNHEY, SMNVEV (reference sequence). The CDR3 totals 15 residues. Here the CDR3 reads CASSFSGAWDQPQHF. The CDR3 nucleotides read TGTGCCAGCAGTTTTTCGGGGGCTTGGGATCAGCCCCAGCATTTT.

This sequence joins TRBV3-1 and TRBJ2-7, with TRBD2 identical over 9 bases. Germline trimming cut 0 bases from V and 7 bases from J; bases unmatched to any gene: 10. The CDR3 consists of 16 residues. Germline-derived CDR1 and CDR2 are LGHDT and YNNKEL (reference sequence). CDR3 protein: CASSQDRSGGPLEQYF. Written as DNA, the CDR3 is TGTGCCAGCAGCCAAGACCGAAGCGGGGGGCCCTTGGAGCAGTACTTC.

This chain uses TRBV25-1 with TRBJ1-1, with D possibly TRBD1 on 5 matching bases. The CDR3 sequence is 12 residues long. Germline lookup yields CDR1 MGHDK and CDR2 SYGVNS. The ends were cut back, 6 bases at V and 8 bases at J, with 13 bases in the middle. The CDR3 DNA reads TGTGCCAGCAGGGGCCCGGGACGGGAAGCTTTCTTT. Translating it yields CASRGPGREAFF.

The chain joins TRBV9 to TRBJ1-1, with D maybe TRBD1 (5 bases). With 2 bases removed from V and 1 base from J, the gap between germline ends came to 15 bases. The CDR3 is 16 amino acids. CDR1 and CDR2 (germline): SGDLS, YYNGEE. CDR3 amino acids: CASSVRGADGNTEAFF. The CDR3 DNA is TGTGCCAGCAGCGTTAGAGGGGCAGATGGGAACACTGAAGCTTTCTTT.

The CDR3 loop reads CASTPPGGNQPQHF. For the CDR3, the DNA is TGTGCCAGCACCCCCCCAGGGGGTAATCAGCCCCAGCATTTT. This chain joins TRBV5-6 and TRBJ1-5; 7 bases match TRBD1. Trimming cost V 6 bases and J 4 bases; bases outside gene matches: 7. CDR1 and CDR2 (germline): SGHDT, YYEEEE. This CDR3 is built from 14 residues.